These 24 T cell receptor beta chains were sequenced from one sample in a study of vaccination and CD4 T cells after COVID-19. The treatment is: roughly 10-day PBMC culture with coronavirus spike peptide pools or control peptides (ViraFEST assay). These TCRs' antigens remain unknown. Sequenced with the Oncomine TCR Beta short-read assay was DNA taken from cultured CD4+ T cells. TCRdb itself ran the PCR reads through MiXCR, one entry per CDR3 protein. The sample lists about 9,000 distinct CDR3 sequences; nearly 20% were seen once. The source was CD4+ T cells from blood, cultured in vitro, collected after SARS-CoV-2 vaccination. Source of these receptors: a human donor who had recovered from COVID-19.

This clonotype was seen many times. The chain couples TRBV21-1 to TRBJ1-1; the table's TRBD1 call for D was not verified on the DNA. TRBV21-1 is a listed pseudogene. The CDR3 consists of 13 residues. This CDR3 reads CASSKGYRAEAFF. The CDR3 DNA reads TGTGCCAGCAGCAAAGGGTACAGGGCCGAAGCTTTCTTT.

This clonotype was counted ten times or more. This chain links TRBV20-1 with TRBJ1-5, with D possibly TRBD1 on 6 matching bases. The CDR3 length is 15 residues. CDR1 and CDR2 from the germline V gene are DFQATT and SNEGSKA (reference sequence). Trimming took 2 bases from V and 5 from J, leaving 16 bases between them. CDR3 residues: CSARPGQQRDQPQHF. DNA for the CDR3: TGCAGTGCTAGACCCGGACAGCAGCGGGATCAGCCCCAGCATTTT.

The CDR3 nucleotides read TGTGCCAGCAGTGAAGCGCTTCGGCAGGGGGCGACTGAAGCTTTCTTT. This encodes CASSEALRQGATEAFF. The chain has TRBV2 and TRBJ1-1; 8 bases map to TRBD1. CDR3 length equals 16 residues. Germline CDR1 and CDR2: SNHLY and FYNNEI. V lost 0 bases to trimming and J lost 5 bases; unmatched junction nucleotides: 8.

In its sample, this clonotype was seen a few times. This chain connects TRBV24-1 to TRBJ2-1; the D gene could be TRBD1 or TRBD2 (5 bases each). V was clipped by 3 bases and J by 3 bases, with 20 bases between them. The CDR3 has 18 amino acids. The germline CDR1 and CDR2 sequences are KGHDR and SFDVKD. CDR3: CATSDPSFTEGLYNEQFF. The CDR3 coding sequence is TGTGCCACCAGTGATCCATCGTTCACTGAGGGGCTCTACAATGAGCAGTTCTTC.

This clonotype has just a few counts. The chain links TRBV19 to TRBJ1-5; D unresolved. The germline V gene has CDR1 LNHDA and CDR2 SQIVND (reference sequence). Trimming pared 5 bases from V and 7 bases from J, leaving 12 bases between. CDR3 size: 13 residues. CDR3 sequence: CASSPEINQPQHF. CDR3 DNA sequence: TGTGCCAGTAGTCCCGAAATCAACCAGCCCCAGCATTTT.

By proportion, this clonotype is medium-sized. V usage is TRBV20-1 and J usage is TRBJ2-7, with 7 bases fitting TRBD2. Trimming cost V 3 bases and J 4 bases; bases outside gene matches: 9. The CDR3 consists of 14 residues. The germline gives CDR1 DFQATT, CDR2 SNEGSKA (reference sequence). In nucleotides, the CDR3 is TGCAGTGCTAGCTCAGGACTAGAAGGGTACGAGCAGTACTTC. It encodes CSASSGLEGYEQYF.

The genes are TRBV6-2 or TRBV6-3 and TRBJ2-3; no definite D call. The CDR3 runs 14 residues. Trimming pared 5 bases from V and 0 bases from J, leaving 9 bases between. Per germline, CDR1 MNHEY and CDR2 SVGEGT. DNA for the CDR3: TGTGCCAGCAGTGGTGCCGTCAGCACAGATACGCAGTATTTT. Protein product: CASSGAVSTDTQYF.

This clonotype was counted between two and nine times. The J gene is TRBJ1-1, the V gene TRBV15; D is perhaps TRBD1 (5 bases). From germline, CDR1 is LNHNV and CDR2 YYDKDF (reference sequence). The CDR3 sequence is 14 residues long. Trimming took off 0 bases at V and 5 bases at J, with 10 bases between the two ends. As DNA, the CDR3 is TGTGCCACCAGCAGAGAAGGAGGGGTAACTGAAGCTTTCTTT. It yields the protein CATSREGGVTEAFF. The variable domain in full, completed from reference TRBV15 and TRBJ1-1, reads DAMVIQNPRYQVTQFGKPVTLSCSQTLNHNVMYWYQQKSSQAPKLLFHYYDKDFNNEADTPDNFQSRRPNTSFCFLDIRSPGLGDTAMYLCATSREGGVTEAFFGQGTRLTVV.

This clonotype was recorded once. J is TRBJ1-1 and V is TRBV6-1; no definite D call. CDR1 is MNHNS, CDR2 SASEGT, per germline. This CDR3 has 13 amino acids. V was trimmed by 6 bases and J by 0 bases, leaving 8 bases between them. CDR3 in DNA: TGTGCCAGCAGATATCAGGTGAACACTGAAGCTTTCTTT. This gives the protein CASRYQVNTEAFF.

Only a few counts were recorded for this clonotype. This rearrangement joins TRBV4-3 to TRBJ2-3, with 10 bases aligning to TRBD2. Germline lookup yields CDR1 LGHNA and CDR2 YSLEER. The trim removed 1 base at V and 2 bases at J, leaving 12 bases unmatched. This CDR3 comprises 19 residues. CDR3 bases: TGCGCCAGCAGCCAAGTTGCCCTCCAGCGGGAGGGGAACACAGATACGCAGTATTTT. Translation: CASSQVALQREGNTDTQYF.

This clonotype was counted a few times. V usage is TRBV24-1 and J usage is TRBJ1-1; TRBD1 agrees at 11 bases. The length of the CDR3 is 14 residues. Germline-derived CDR1 and CDR2 are KGHDR and SFDVKD. The trim removed 3 bases at V and 12 bases at J, leaving 8 bases unmatched. CDR3 bases: TGTGCCACCAGTGATACCGGGACAGGGGGTGGGTCTTTCTTT. It translates to CATSDTGTGGGSFF.

A note on this clonotype: A clone one base away is much larger, so this may be a read error. V is TRBV7-9 and J is TRBJ1-2; no firm D call. The CDR3 extends over 15 amino acids. The germline gives CDR1 SEHNR, CDR2 FQNEAQ (reference sequence). The CDR3 here is CTSSLDVVLGYGYTF. DNA for the CDR3: TGTACCAGCAGCTTAGACGTGGTCCTCGGCTATGGCTACACCTTC.

This clonotype is categorized as large. This chain links TRBV7-2 with TRBJ2-2; tentative D call: TRBD2 (6 bases). Germline CDR1 is SGHTA and CDR2 is FQGNSA. V was shortened by 0 bases and J by 5 bases, with 10 bases between the two germline ends. The CDR3 runs 15 residues. The CDR3 loop reads CASSLAIGGTGELFF. In nucleotides, the CDR3 is TGTGCCAGCAGCTTAGCCATTGGGGGGACCGGGGAGCTGTTTTTT.

This clonotype showed up just a few times. The chain recombines TRBV2 with TRBJ2-7; weak D call: TRBD1 (6 bases). The CDR3 length is 12 residues. Trimming stripped 7 bases from V and 2 bases from J, with 9 bases between. Germline V CDR1 and CDR2: SNHLY, FYNNEI. CDR3 residues: CASTRGTYEQYF. The CDR3 bases are TGTGCCAGCACCAGGGGAACCTACGAGCAGTACTTC.

The chain employs TRBV7-2 and TRBJ1-3, with TRBD1 matching 9 bases. The J segment lost 1 base and the V segment lost 6 bases, leaving 7 bases of the junction unmatched. This CDR3 contains 16 residues. CDR1 SGHTA and CDR2 FQGNSA come from the germline V gene. CDR3 nucleotides: TGTGCCAGCAGACCAAACGACAGGGGGTCTGGAAACACCATATATTTT. Translating gives CASRPNDRGSGNTIYF.

J is TRBJ2-4 and V is TRBV7-9; weak D call: TRBD1 (7 bases). Trimming cost V 2 bases and J 7 bases, with 21 bases left between them. CDR1 is SEHNR, CDR2 FQNEAQ, per germline (reference sequence). This CDR3 has 17 amino acids. This CDR3 is CASSLFVSDAGGNIQYF. The DNA for the CDR3 is TGTGCCAGCAGCTTATTCGTGTCGGACGCAGGGGGGAACATTCAGTACTTC. The full variable domain, with the rest looked up from reference TRBV7-9 and TRBJ2-4, is DTGVSQNPRHKITKRGQNVTFRCDPISEHNRLYWYRQTLGQGPEFLTYFQNEAQLEKSRLLSDRFSAERPKGSFSTLEIQRTEQGDSAMYLCASSLFVSDAGGNIQYFGAGTRLSVL.

This clonotype qualifies as medium-sized. V gene TRBV6-1 combines with J gene TRBJ1-6, with TRBD1 identical over 7 bases. J gave up 7 bases and V 6 bases, and 6 bases lay outside the gene matches. This CDR3 contains 14 residues. In germline, CDR1 is MNHNS, CDR2 SASEGT. The CDR3 is CASSLRDSNSPLHF. The CDR3 bases are TGTGCCAGCAGCCTCCGGGACAGCAATTCACCCCTCCACTTT.

V gene TRBV27 combines with J gene TRBJ2-3; possibly TRBD1 or TRBD2 for D (5 bases each). CDR3 length equals 16 residues. Germline V lookup: CDR1 MNHEY, CDR2 SMNVEV (reference sequence). Trimming pared 5 bases from V and 0 bases from J, leaving 15 bases between. The CDR3 loop is CASSPLGTASTDTQYF. In DNA, the CDR3 is TGTGCCAGCAGTCCCCTGGGGACCGCTAGCACAGATACGCAGTATTTT.

The rearrangement uses TRBV19 and TRBJ1-5, with D tentatively TRBD1 (6 bases). V lost 3 bases to trimming and J lost 3 bases, with 15 bases between them. Germline V gives CDR1 LNHDA, CDR2 SQIVND (reference sequence). There are 16 residues in the CDR3. CDR3 nucleotide sequence: TGTGCCAGTAGTATGGTGGGACACTCAGTCAATCAGCCCCAGCATTTT. Its translation is CASSMVGHSVNQPQHF. Full variable domain (outside the CDR3, taken from reference TRBV19 and TRBJ1-5): DGGITQSPKYLFRKEGQNVTLSCEQNLNHDAMYWYRQDPGQGLRLIYYSQIVNDFQKGDIAEGYSVSREKKESFPLTVTSAQKNPTAFYLCASSMVGHSVNQPQHFGDGTRLSIL.

There are many counts of this clonotype. CDR3 nucleotides: TGTGCCAGCAGTGAATACCGACCCTACGAGCAGTACTTC. Amino acid sequence: CASSEYRPYEQYF. The chain carries TRBV6-1 and TRBJ2-7; D remains ambiguous. CDR1 MNHNS and CDR2 SASEGT come from the germline V gene. The CDR3 has 13 amino acids. V shed 2 bases and J shed 2 bases, with 7 bases lying between them.

This clonotype was seen a handful of times. This chain uses TRBV24-1 with TRBJ2-5; 8 bases fit TRBD1. J was trimmed by 5 bases and V by 4 bases; bases with no gene match: 8. The CDR3 sequence is 15 residues long. CDR1 and CDR2 from the germline V gene are KGHDR and SFDVKD. Written as DNA, the CDR3 is TGTGCCACCAGTGAGGCCGGACAGGGAAGGGAGACCCAGTACTTC. It is translated as CATSEAGQGRETQYF.

There are a few counts of this clonotype. The chain links TRBV6-1 to TRBJ2-2; a possible D gene is TRBD1 (6 bases). The V end lost 5 bases, the J end lost 6 bases, and 10 bases lay between the germline ends. Germline V gene sequence: CDR1 MNHNS, CDR2 SASEGT. The CDR3 extends over 13 amino acids. In DNA form, the CDR3 reads TGTGCCAGCAGTAAAAGGACAGCCGGGGAGCTGTTTTTT. Its protein product is CASSKRTAGELFF.

By sample fraction, this clonotype is medium-sized. The CDR3 ends on some other residue instead of the conserved phenylalanine or tryptophan, so this is likely a read error. The DNA is omitted, as the CDR3 cannot be located on it reliably, and the CDR3 follows TCRdb's listing. The chain has TRBV6-1 and TRBJ2-3; the table calls TRBD1, which could not be checked here. The CDR3 is 8 amino acids long, termini counted. The germline V gene has CDR1 MNHNS and CDR2 SASEGT. The CDR3 loop is CASTKHRG.

The chain joins TRBV6-2 or TRBV6-3 to TRBJ2-6; TRBD1 matches 9 bases. The CDR3 is made up of 19 amino acids. Germline assignment: CDR1 MNHEY and CDR2 SVGEGT. The V and J ends lost 2 bases and 0 bases, in that order; junction bases with no gene match: 8. The CDR3, as DNA: TGTGCCAGCAGTTACCCGGACAGGGGACCTCCCTCTGGGGCCAACGTCCTGACTTTC. This encodes CASSYPDRGPPSGANVLTF.